These 8 T cell receptor beta chains were sequenced from one sample in a study of identical twins. TCRdb re-called the 5' RACE reads with MiXCR, one entry per CDR3 protein. The table lists some 790,000 distinct CDR3 sequences, around a sixth of them singletons. Another study also made use of these data, one on T cells expressing NK-cell markers.

The specimen sequenced was PBMCs. Every receptor here comes from a woman aged 18-30 years in good health.

Only a few counts were recorded for this clonotype. The chain is built from TRBV6-1 and TRBJ2-7, with 11 bases fitting TRBD2. CDR1 MNHNS and CDR2 SASEGT come from the germline V gene. Trimming cost V 6 bases and J 4 bases; bases outside gene matches: 8. The CDR3 runs 15 residues. The CDR3 DNA reads TGTGCCAGCAGCGTAGCGGGAGGGCCTTCGTACGAGCAGTACTTC. This sequence encodes CASSVAGGPSYEQYF.

The chain employs TRBV27 and TRBJ2-7; TRBD1 agrees at 9 bases. V was clipped by 3 bases and J by 4 bases; unmatched bases: 7. Germline V gene lookup returns CDR1 MNHEY and CDR2 SMNVEV (reference sequence). CDR3 length: 15 amino acids. The CDR3 bases are TGTGCCAGCAGTTTCGGGACAGGGCATCTATACGAGCAGTACTTC. It encodes CASSFGTGHLYEQYF.

This chain links TRBV19 with TRBJ2-2; unclear D gene. V was shortened by 5 bases and J by 4 bases, with 14 bases between the two germline ends. CDR1 is LNHDA, CDR2 SQIVND, per germline (reference sequence). The CDR3 extends over 15 amino acids. The CDR3 DNA follows: TGTGCCAGTAGTGGTAGCCGGTCGGTCACCGGGGAGCTGTTTTTT. Amino acids: CASSGSRSVTGELFF.

The chain carries TRBV7-9 and TRBJ2-7; possibly TRBD2 for D (6 bases). The V end was cut by 2 bases, the J end by 3 bases, with 11 bases between. Per germline, CDR1 SEHNR and CDR2 FQNEAQ (reference sequence). CDR3 length equals 14 residues. The CDR3 sequence: CASSLKGTDYEQYF. Written as DNA, the CDR3 is TGTGCCAGCAGCTTAAAGGGGACTGACTACGAGCAGTACTTC.

This chain links TRBV20-1 with TRBJ1-3; D not certain. Trimming left V 5 bases short and J 1 base short, with 9 bases between. This CDR3 region has 13 residues. Per germline, CDR1 DFQATT and CDR2 SNEGSKA (reference sequence). CDR3 region: CSASDISGNTIYF. CDR3 DNA: TGCAGTGCTTCCGACATTTCTGGAAACACCATATATTTT.

A word on this clonotype: The junction does not match germline at one end; this may be a read error. CDR3 residues: CASSRTTSGGASYQQYF. For the CDR3, the DNA is TGTGCCAGCAGCCGAACGACTAGCGGGGGCGCGTCCTACCAGCAGTACTTC. The V gene is TRBV4-2, the J gene TRBJ2-7; 12 bases fit TRBD2. The germline V gene encodes CDR1 LGHNA and CDR2 YNFKEQ. The CDR3 length is 17 residues.

The genes are TRBV7-6 and TRBJ2-1; D is possibly TRBD1 (5 bases). This CDR3 comprises 16 residues. V lost 1 base, J lost 4 bases, and 14 bases lay in between. Germline V gene data show CDR1 as SGHVS and CDR2 as FNYEAQ. The CDR3 region is CASSLGSGPPYNEQFF. The CDR3 region has the DNA TGTGCCAGCAGCTTAGGTTCAGGGCCCCCTTACAATGAGCAGTTCTTC. The variable domain in full, with the rest retrieved from reference TRBV7-6 and TRBJ2-1, is GAGVSQSPRYKVTKRGQDVALRCDPISGHVSLYWYRQALGQGPEFLTYFNYEAQQDKSGLPNDRFSAERPEGSISTLTIQRTEQRDSAMYRCASSLGSGPPYNEQFFGPGTRLTVL.

The chain joins TRBV7-6 to TRBJ2-2, with 7 bases that match TRBD2. V lost 1 base and J lost 3; bases outside the gene matches: 5. Per germline, CDR1 SGHVS and CDR2 FNYEAQ. The CDR3 has 16 amino acids. CDR3 in amino acids: CASSLGGGSDTGELFF. CDR3 sequence (DNA): TGTGCCAGCAGCTTAGGGGGCGGGAGCGACACCGGGGAGCTGTTTTTT.